This T cell receptor beta chain appears in the sequencing data of a study of shared clonotypes between healthy human individuals. Trimming took 8 bases from V and 3 from J, leaving 14 bases between them. Germline CDR1 is LGHNT and CDR2 is FRNRAP. This CDR3 has 13 residues. For each subset, genomic DNA was distributed in equal portions over several immunoSEQ plates. Method: immunoSEQ multiplex PCR; TCRdb's copy keeps in-frame clones and lacks some. The data show about 600,000 clones, roughly 79% seen once. General study points: Since donors were few, the genetic and exposure-history diversity represented was limited.

This clone was seen once. The antigen remains undetermined. Material for sequencing was PBMCs. The receptor's source is a woman in her thirties or forties in good health. Some clones in this sample may be carry-over from other donors' samples. This chain uses TRBV12-5 with TRBJ2-7, with D perhaps given as TRBD1 or TRBD2 (5 bases each). CDR3 amino acids: CASCRDLDYEQYF. The CDR3 DNA sequence: TGTGCTAGTTGTAGGGACCTCGACTACGAGCAGTACTTC. The variable domain in full, completed from reference TRBV12-5 and TRBJ2-7, reads DARVTQTPRHKVTEMGQEVTMRCQPILGHNTVFWYRQTMMQGLELLAYFRNRAPLDDSGMPKDRFSAEMPDATLATLKIQPSEPRDSAVYFCASCRDLDYEQYFGPGTRLTVT.